The rows below give T cell receptor beta chains drawn from one sample of a study of blood T cells in healthy people across ages. TCRdb re-called the 5' RACE reads through MiXCR, storing one row per CDR3 protein. In the table there are about 780,000 distinct CDR3 sequences, around 50% of which are singletons. The material sequenced was blood. Receptor source: a man aged 80 or over in good health. Both conserved end residues are part of each CDR3. The D gene is left open where the match is weak. Where a row states a size, it is once, few, many or the class of an expanded clone; other rows omit it.

CDR3nt	CDR3aa	v_gene	j_gene	d_gene	abundance
TGTGCCAGCAGCGCCAGACTATCCACGGATACGCAGTATTTT	CASSARLSTDTQYF	TRBV9	TRBJ2-3	-	-
TGTGCCAGCAGCCGCAACAGGGGCTCGGGGACTGAAGCTTTCTTT	CASSRNRGSGTEAFF	TRBV13	TRBJ1-1	TRBD1	-
TGTGCCAGCAGGGACTCTGGGGCCAACGTCCTGACTTTC	CASRDSGANVLTF	TRBV7-2	TRBJ2-6	-	many
TGTGCCAGCAGCACCTACCTCAGCGGAGGGGAGTTCTTC	CASSTYLSGGEFF	TRBV7-2	TRBJ2-1	-	many
TGCAGCGCTGCAGCATCTAGCACAGATACGCAGTATTTT	CSAAASSTDTQYF	TRBV29-1	TRBJ2-3	-	few
TGTGCCAGCAGTTACGGGGACAGTAGCACAGATACGCAGTATTTT	CASSYGDSSTDTQYF	TRBV6-6	TRBJ2-3	TRBD1	-
TGTGCCAGCAAACCGGGGGGGACTAAGAATGAGCAGTTCTTC	CASKPGGTKNEQFF	TRBV27	TRBJ2-1	TRBD2	-
TGTGCCAGCAGCGGGGGCGTAGCGGGGGGGCCCGCAGATACGCAGTATTTT	CASSGGVAGGPADTQYF	TRBV9	TRBJ2-3	TRBD2	once
TGTGCCAGCAGTTCCTCCGACAGGATGCCTGAAGCTTTCTTT	CASSSSDRMPEAFF	TRBV12-3/TRBV12-4	TRBJ1-1	-	many
TGTGCCAGCAGCGCACTAGCTTGGGAAGGGCAGTACTTC	CASSALAWEGQYF	TRBV7-2	TRBJ2-5	-	-
TGTGCCAGCTCCATGGGACAGCGCACAGATACGCAGTATTTT	CASSMGQRTDTQYF	TRBV6-2/TRBV6-3	TRBJ2-3	TRBD1	few
TGCAGCGTTGCCGGACTAGCGGGAGCTGGGGCCAACGTCCTGACTTTC	CSVAGLAGAGANVLTF	TRBV29-1	TRBJ2-6	TRBD2	-
TGTGCCAGCAGTGATGGGGACAGGGGGTACCGTCATGAAAAACTGTTTTTT	CASSDGDRGYRHEKLFF	TRBV6-1	TRBJ1-4	TRBD1	few
TGTGCCAGCCGGCGGTCCAACGGAGAGCAGTACTTC	CASRRSNGEQYF	TRBV6-2/TRBV6-3	TRBJ2-7	-	-
TGTGCCAGCAGCGACCCCCGGGGCCTTGCTTACGAGCAGTACTTC	CASSDPRGLAYEQYF	TRBV5-6	TRBJ2-7	-	-
TGTGCCAGCAGCCAAGTTCGACTAGCGGGAGGGCCCTACGAGCAGTACTTC	CASSQVRLAGGPYEQYF	TRBV3-1	TRBJ2-7	TRBD2	-
TGTGCCATCAGTGTTATGGGCCACGAGCAGTACTTC	CAISVMGHEQYF	TRBV10-3	TRBJ2-7	-	few
TGCAGCGTTGTCTTAGGCGTGACACCCTTAGGGCTCGAGCAGTACTTC	CSVVLGVTPLGLEQYF	TRBV29-1	TRBJ2-7	-	-
TGCGCCAGCAGCGTCCGGACACTACAAGAGACCCAGTACTTC	CASSVRTLQETQYF	TRBV5-1	TRBJ2-5	-	many
TGCAGCGTTCGGAGGACCACAGATGTCCGGGAGCAGTACTTC	CSVRRTTDVREQYF	TRBV29-1	TRBJ2-7	-	once
TGCGCCAGCAGCTCCGGAGGGGGACCCTTAGCCAAAAACATTCAGTACTTC	CASSSGGGPLAKNIQYF	TRBV5-1	TRBJ2-4	-	few
TGTGCCAGCAGCCTGAGTCTTTCACTCTCCAATGAGCAGTTCTTC	CASSLSLSLSNEQFF	TRBV3-1	TRBJ2-1	-	-
TGTGCCAGCAGCTCCGGGACAGGGCTGAGTAGCGGGAGGGACGAGCAGTACTTC	CASSSGTGLSSGRDEQYF	TRBV7-9	TRBJ2-7	TRBD2	many
TGTGCCAGCAGCCAAGTGGGAGTGAACACCGGGGAGCTGTTTTTT	CASSQVGVNTGELFF	TRBV4-2	TRBJ2-2	-	-
TGCAGTGCTAGACTCGACGTGATTTCGGGCCGCACCGGGGAGCTGTTTTTT	CSARLDVISGRTGELFF	TRBV20-1	TRBJ2-2	-	-
TGTGCCAGCAGCCAAGAAAGGTCAATGAACACTGAAGTTTTCTTT	CASSQERSMNTEVFF	TRBV14	TRBJ1-1	-	-
TGTGCCAGCAGGAGGGGGGGATCCTACAATGAGCAGTACTTC	CASRRGGSYNEQYF	TRBV28	TRBJ2-7	-	once
TGTGCCAGCAGTAAACGGACGGAATATAGCAATCAGCCCCAGCATTTT	CASSKRTEYSNQPQHF	TRBV6-2/TRBV6-3	TRBJ1-5	-	-